The 30 T cell receptor beta chains below were found in one sample sequenced in a study of identical twins. MiXCR was run by TCRdb on the 5' RACE reads, yielding one entry per CDR3 protein. Found here are 1.5 million to 2 million distinct CDR3 sequences, roughly a third of them singletons; the top ten hold less than 0.35%. Sequencing was done on a sample of cord blood. Receptors originate from a newborn girl in good health.

V is TRBV20-1 and J is TRBJ2-1, with D possibly being TRBD2 (5 bases). The V gene's germline CDR1 is DFQATT and CDR2 SNEGSKA (reference sequence). V lost 7 bases, J lost 0 bases, and 19 bases lay in between. The CDR3 is 16 amino acids. The CDR3 reads CSVGGERAFSYNEQFF. CDR3 bases: TGCAGTGTGGGCGGCGAGAGGGCCTTCTCCTACAATGAGCAGTTCTTC.

The chain joins TRBV6-1 to TRBJ1-1; D gene ambiguous. Trimming left V 6 bases short and J 5 bases short, with 7 bases between. The germline CDR1 and CDR2 sequences are MNHNS and SASEGT. CDR3 size: 11 residues. The CDR3 region is CASRRTTEAFF. CDR3 DNA: TGTGCCAGCAGGAGGACTACTGAAGCTTTCTTT.

This clonotype was found once. The chain has TRBV6-1 and TRBJ2-4, with TRBD1 identical over 9 bases. The last part of the DNA fits TRBJ2-7 better; the J call may be wrong. Germline V gene sequence: CDR1 MNHNS, CDR2 SASEGT. This CDR3 region has 14 residues. The CDR3 is CASIIRDRVYEQYF. CDR3 DNA: TGTGCCAGCATCATCCGGGACAGGGTATACGAGCAGTACTTC.

The chain links TRBV20-1 to TRBJ2-4; 7 nucleotides agree with TRBD1. The DNA end is a closer match to TRBJ2-7, so the J assignment may be wrong. The germline V gene encodes CDR1 DFQATT and CDR2 SNEGSKA (reference sequence). The CDR3 runs to 13 residues. The CDR3 sequence: CSASRQGIYEQYF. The CDR3, as DNA: TGCAGTGCAAGCCGACAGGGTATTTACGAGCAGTACTTC.

The chain uses TRBV7-2 and TRBJ2-3; D might be TRBD2 (7 bases). Trimming left V 5 bases short and J 2 bases short, with 14 bases between. Germline V gene sequence: CDR1 SGHTA, CDR2 FQGNSA. The CDR3 covers 15 residues. In DNA, the CDR3 is TGTGCCAGCAGCCCGCGGGGGCCCAACACAGATACGCAGTATTTT. It specifies CASSPRGPNTDTQYF. Drawing the rest from reference TRBV7-2 and TRBJ2-3, the complete variable domain is GAGVSQSPSNKVTEKGKDVELRCDPISGHTALYWYRQSLGQGLEFLIYFQGNSAPDKSGLPSDRFSAERTGGSVSTLTIQRTQQEDSAVYLCASSPRGPNTDTQYFGPGTRLTVL.

This clonotype has a count of ten or more. The chain uses TRBV5-1 and TRBJ2-7, with D perhaps matching TRBD1 (6 bases). V was shortened by 5 bases and J by 2 bases, with 14 bases between the two germline ends. The CDR3 has 14 amino acids. Germline V gene data show CDR1 as SGHRS and CDR2 as YFSETQ. CDR3 nucleotide sequence: TGCGCCAGCAGTCCTTCGTCAGGGGCCTACGAGCAGTACTTC. Its translation is CASSPSSGAYEQYF.

The chain recombines TRBV20-1 with TRBJ2-7; D gene unclear. In germline, CDR1 is DFQATT, CDR2 SNEGSKA (reference sequence). Trimming shortened V by 0 bases and J by 4 bases, and 7 bases separated the two germline ends. The CDR3 length is 12 residues. In nucleotides, the CDR3 is TGCAGTGCTAGAGATGGGGTTTACGAGCAGTACTTC. Protein sequence: CSARDGVYEQYF.

There are a few counts of this clonotype. V and J are TRBV5-1 and TRBJ2-4; 10 positions match TRBD1. The J segment lost 3 bases and the V segment lost 4 bases, leaving 7 bases of the junction unmatched. This CDR3 is 16 amino acids long. CDR1 SGHRS and CDR2 YFSETQ come from the germline V gene. The CDR3 spells CASSVTGGAGKNIQYF. Written as DNA, the CDR3 is TGCGCCAGCAGCGTGACAGGGGGCGCCGGCAAAAACATTCAGTACTTC.

This clonotype was seen many times. This may come from a read error, since a much larger clone is one base off. The chain carries TRBV20-1 and TRBJ2-3, with 7 bases identical to TRBD2. Germline CDR1 and CDR2: DFQATT and SNEGSKA (reference sequence). V lost 2 bases and J lost 2; bases outside the gene matches: 1. The length of the CDR3 is 13 residues. CDR3 residues: CSARLAVTDTQYF. The CDR3 DNA reads as TGCAGTGCTAGACTAGCGGTCACAGATACGCAGTATTTT.

This chain joins TRBV19 and TRBJ2-1; TRBD1 aligns across 7 bases. With 6 bases clipped from V and 0 bases from J, the junction kept 8 bases outside the gene matches. This CDR3 spans 16 amino acids. Germline loops: CDR1 LNHDA, CDR2 SQIVND (reference sequence). The CDR3 sequence is CASSRGTDGSYNEQFF. CDR3 DNA: TGTGCCAGTAGCCGAGGGACAGACGGCTCCTACAATGAGCAGTTCTTC. Full variable domain (rest looked up from reference TRBV19 and TRBJ2-1): DGGITQSPKYLFRKEGQNVTLSCEQNLNHDAMYWYRQDPGQGLRLIYYSQIVNDFQKGDIAEGYSVSREKKESFPLTVTSAQKNPTAFYLCASSRGTDGSYNEQFFGPGTRLTVL.

A word on this clonotype: One junction end does not reproduce the germline sequence, and a read error may be involved. This sequence joins TRBV6-2 or TRBV6-3 and TRBJ2-7, with D tentatively TRBD2 (6 bases). The CDR3 spans 16 residues. CDR1 and CDR2 from the germline V gene are MNHEY and SVGEGT. The CDR3 region has the DNA TGTGCCAGCACCAACAGAGTCCGGGGGATCGCCTACGAGCAGGACTTC. Translation gives CASTNRVRGIAYEQDF.

As to this clonotype: A read error may account for a junction end that differs from germline. This chain uses TRBV12-3 or TRBV12-4 with TRBJ2-3, with D possibly matching TRBD1 (7 bases). The CDR3 extends over 18 amino acids. Here the CDR3 DNA reads TGTGCCAGCAGGTTAGGGGGGTACAGGGGACCTAGCGCAGATGCGCAGTATTTT. This codes for CASRLGGYRGPSADAQYF.

This clonotype was found many times. This chain uses TRBV3-1 with TRBJ2-1, with D unresolved. Deletions cut 1 base from V and 8 bases from J, with 6 bases between. The germline CDR1 and CDR2 sequences are LGHDT and YNNKEL (reference sequence). This CDR3 contains 12 residues. As DNA, the CDR3 is TGTGCCAGCAGCCAAGCTGGATATGAGCAGTTCTTC. It codes for CASSQAGYEQFF.

The V and J genes are TRBV2 and TRBJ1-2, with D perhaps matching TRBD1 (6 bases). The germline V gene has CDR1 SNHLY and CDR2 FYNNEI. Trimming stripped 2 bases from V and 7 bases from J, with 14 bases between. The CDR3 is 14 residues long. The CDR3 region is CASSETAGVSGYTF. As DNA, the CDR3 is TGTGCCAGCAGTGAAACGGCAGGGGTCTCTGGCTACACCTTC.

J is TRBJ1-1 and V is TRBV5-4; the match to TRBD1 covers 7 bases. Germline V CDR1 and CDR2: SGHNT, YYREEE (reference sequence). This CDR3 spans 13 amino acids. V lost 1 base to trimming and J lost 6 bases; unmatched junction nucleotides: 3. The CDR3 spells CASSLLTGPEAFF. CDR3 coding DNA: TGTGCCAGCAGCTTGCTGACAGGGCCTGAAGCTTTCTTT.

This clonotype was observed at least ten times. This sequence joins TRBV20-1 and TRBJ1-6; a weak D match, TRBD1 (6 bases). The germline V gene encodes CDR1 DFQATT and CDR2 SNEGSKA (reference sequence). The CDR3 runs 15 residues. Trimming pared 6 bases from V and 0 bases from J, leaving 12 bases between. CDR3 DNA sequence: TGCAGTGCACCTACAGGGAGCTCCTATAATTCACCCCTCCACTTT. Its protein is CSAPTGSSYNSPLHF.

The chain links TRBV3-1 to TRBJ2-3, with TRBD2 matching 11 bases. There are 16 residues in the CDR3. The germline gives CDR1 LGHDT, CDR2 YNNKEL (reference sequence). V shed 4 bases, J shed 5 bases, and the junction held 8 bases outside the gene matches. The CDR3 DNA follows: TGTGCCAGCAGCCTTATAGCGGGAGGGCCTAGAGATACGCAGTATTTT. It encodes CASSLIAGGPRDTQYF.

This clonotype was observed a few times. The chain recombines TRBV10-3 with TRBJ2-3; 8 bases match TRBD1. There are 13 residues in the CDR3. CDR1 is ENHRY, CDR2 SYGVKD, per germline. The trim removed 6 bases at V and 4 bases at J, leaving 3 bases unmatched. CDR3 DNA sequence: TGTGCCATCAGATTACAGGGGGCAGATACGCAGTATTTT. It codes for CAIRLQGADTQYF.

The chain uses TRBV3-1 and TRBJ2-1, with TRBD2 as a possible D gene (5 bases). Trimming pared 0 bases from V and 2 bases from J, leaving 14 bases between. CDR3 length: 17 amino acids. The germline V gene encodes CDR1 LGHDT and CDR2 YNNKEL (reference sequence). The CDR3, as DNA: TGTGCCAGCAGCCAAGACAAAGGTCCGAGGGCCTACAATGAGCAGTTCTTC. Its protein product is CASSQDKGPRAYNEQFF.

The gene calls are TRBV20-1 and TRBJ1-2; TRBD1 is a possible D gene (6 bases). CDR3 length: 12 amino acids. Germline lookup yields CDR1 DFQATT and CDR2 SNEGSKA (reference sequence). V lost 1 base and J lost 8, with 11 bases in between. The DNA for the CDR3 is TGCAGTGCTAGAGGGGGGGCTGAGGGCTACACCTTC. It is translated as CSARGGAEGYTF.

The chain employs TRBV7-2 and TRBJ2-5, with TRBD1 matching over 8 bases. The DNA matches TRBJ2-7 better at its end, which makes the J call doubtful. The CDR3 length is 14 residues. Germline-derived CDR1 and CDR2 are SGHTA and FQGNSA. The CDR3: CASIFRTGTYEQYF. In nucleotides, the CDR3 is TGTGCCAGCATCTTTAGGACAGGGACCTACGAGCAGTACTTC.

This clonotype has just a few counts. The J gene is TRBJ2-1, the V gene TRBV27, with D perhaps matching TRBD1 (6 bases). The CDR3 consists of 14 residues. Germline CDR1 reads MNHEY; CDR2 reads SMNVEV (reference sequence). Deletions cut 8 bases from V and 0 bases from J, with 11 bases between. The CDR3, as DNA: TGTGCCAGCGGACGGGACAACTCCTACAATGAGCAGTTCTTC. Amino acids: CASGRDNSYNEQFF.

This clonotype has more than one count but fewer than ten. In DNA form, the CDR3 reads TGTGCCAGCAGTTTAGTCCTGGGACTAGCGGGACTAAACAATGAGCAGTTCTTC. It translates to CASSLVLGLAGLNNEQFF. V gene TRBV12-3 or TRBV12-4 combines with J gene TRBJ2-1; 13 bases align to TRBD2. The CDR3 loop spans 18 amino acids. V was pared by 1 base and J by 5 bases, with 8 bases of the junction left unmatched.

V gene TRBV12-3 or TRBV12-4 combines with J gene TRBJ2-3; 10 positions agree with TRBD2. CDR3 length: 13 amino acids. V was clipped by 6 bases and J by 8 bases; unmatched bases: 5. Written as DNA, the CDR3 is TGTGCCAGCAGCTCAGCGGGGGGGGGTACGCAGTATTTT. This gives the protein CASSSAGGGTQYF.

This chain uses TRBV28 with TRBJ1-4; possibly TRBD1 for D (5 bases). Trimming cost V 1 base and J 8 bases, with 11 bases left between them. This CDR3 region has 14 residues. Germline-derived CDR1 and CDR2 are MDHEN and SYDVKM. This CDR3 reads CASSLSGLEEKLFF. The CDR3 DNA reads TGTGCCAGCAGTTTATCAGGGTTGGAAGAAAAACTGTTTTTT.

This clonotype was counted only a few times. In nucleotides, the CDR3 is TGTGCCAGCAGTCCGGACAGGGAACAGCCCCAGCATTTT. This sequence encodes CASSPDREQPQHF. This rearrangement joins TRBV12-3 or TRBV12-4 to TRBJ1-5, with 8 bases fitting TRBD1. The trim removed 5 bases at V and 7 bases at J, leaving 4 bases unmatched. The length of the CDR3 is 13 residues.

This clonotype was found a few times. The gene calls are TRBV29-1 and TRBJ1-5, with TRBD1 as a possible D gene (5 bases). V was shortened by 4 bases and J by 3 bases, with 16 bases between the two germline ends. The CDR3 has 15 amino acids. Germline CDR1 and CDR2: SQVTM and ANQGSEA. This CDR3 reads CSVVGGSRLNQPQHF. CDR3 in DNA: TGCAGCGTTGTTGGGGGGAGTAGGCTCAATCAGCCCCAGCATTTT.

Here the CDR3 DNA reads TGCAGTGCTAGGGTACGGGACAGAGTCCCCCAGGGCAATCAGCCCCAGCATTTT. Its translation: CSARVRDRVPQGNQPQHF. This sequence joins TRBV20-1 and TRBJ1-5, with 7 bases lining up with TRBD1. Trimming took 3 bases from V and 2 from J; bases not matched to a gene: 16. The CDR3 loop spans 18 amino acids. CDR1 DFQATT and CDR2 SNEGSKA come from the germline V gene (reference sequence).

As for this clonotype: Its ends do not fully match the called genes, so a read error is possible. This sequence joins TRBV12-3 or TRBV12-4 and TRBJ1-2, with 8 bases aligning to TRBD1. CDR3 size: 17 residues. The CDR3 sequence: CAGSSYWTGSNSYGYTF. CDR3 nucleotides: TGTGCCGGCAGTTCCTATTGGACAGGGAGCAATAGCTATGGCTACACCTTC.

This clonotype was recorded at least ten times. The CDR3 reads CSARRPTDTQYF. For the CDR3, the DNA is TGCAGTGCTAGAAGGCCCACAGATACGCAGTATTTT. The V and J genes are TRBV20-1 and TRBJ2-3; the D is unclear. Germline assignment: CDR1 DFQATT and CDR2 SNEGSKA (reference sequence). Trimming shortened V by 2 bases and J by 2 bases, and 5 bases separated the two germline ends. This CDR3 comprises 12 residues.